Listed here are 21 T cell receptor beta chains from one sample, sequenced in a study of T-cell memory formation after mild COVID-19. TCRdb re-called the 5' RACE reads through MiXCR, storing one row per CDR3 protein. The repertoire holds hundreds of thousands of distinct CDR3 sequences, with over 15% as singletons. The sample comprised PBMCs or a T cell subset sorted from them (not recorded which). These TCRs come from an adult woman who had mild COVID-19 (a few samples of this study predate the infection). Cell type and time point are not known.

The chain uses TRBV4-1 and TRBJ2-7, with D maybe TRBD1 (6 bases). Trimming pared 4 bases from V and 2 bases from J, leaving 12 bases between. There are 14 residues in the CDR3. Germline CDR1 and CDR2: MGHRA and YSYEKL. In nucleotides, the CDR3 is TGCGCCAGCAGCCCAAAACAGGGCCCCTACGAGCAGTACTTC. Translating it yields CASSPKQGPYEQYF.

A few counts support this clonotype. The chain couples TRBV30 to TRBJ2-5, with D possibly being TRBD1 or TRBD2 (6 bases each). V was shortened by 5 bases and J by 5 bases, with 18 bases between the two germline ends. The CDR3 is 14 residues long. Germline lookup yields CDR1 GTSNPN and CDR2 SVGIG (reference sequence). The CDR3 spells CAWGGRGRWETQYF. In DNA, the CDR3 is TGTGCCTGGGGGGGGCGGGGCCGCTGGGAGACCCAGTACTTC.

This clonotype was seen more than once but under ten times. The CDR3 nucleotides are TGTGCCAGCAGCCAAGGGACAGGGAAGTACAATGAGCAGTTCTTC. It is translated as CASSQGTGKYNEQFF. V is TRBV5-4 and J is TRBJ2-1; the match to TRBD1 covers 9 bases. V shed 4 bases and J 4 bases; nucleotides not matched to a gene: 6. The CDR3 contains 15 residues. Per germline, CDR1 SGHNT and CDR2 YYREEE (reference sequence).

The CDR3 is CAWSVTVGYEQYF. For the CDR3, the DNA is TGTGCCTGGAGTGTAACAGTTGGCTACGAGCAGTACTTC. The chain carries TRBV30 and TRBJ2-7; D unresolved. The CDR3 runs to 13 residues. CDR1 and CDR2 (germline): GTSNPN, SVGIG (reference sequence). V lost 0 bases and J lost 3, with 9 bases in between.

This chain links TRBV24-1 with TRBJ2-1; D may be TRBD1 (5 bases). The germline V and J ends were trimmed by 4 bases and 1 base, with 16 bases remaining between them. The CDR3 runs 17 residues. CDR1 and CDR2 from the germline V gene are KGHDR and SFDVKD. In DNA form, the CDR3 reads TGTGCCACCAGTGACGGTGTTCCAGGGTCATCCTACAATGAGCAGTTCTTC. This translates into CATSDGVPGSSYNEQFF.

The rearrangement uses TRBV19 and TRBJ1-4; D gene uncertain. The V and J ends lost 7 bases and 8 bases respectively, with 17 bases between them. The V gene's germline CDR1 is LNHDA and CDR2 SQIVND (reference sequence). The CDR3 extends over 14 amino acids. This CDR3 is CASKRAVTGEKLFF. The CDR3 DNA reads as TGTGCCAGTAAGCGGGCAGTGACGGGCGAAAAACTGTTTTTT.

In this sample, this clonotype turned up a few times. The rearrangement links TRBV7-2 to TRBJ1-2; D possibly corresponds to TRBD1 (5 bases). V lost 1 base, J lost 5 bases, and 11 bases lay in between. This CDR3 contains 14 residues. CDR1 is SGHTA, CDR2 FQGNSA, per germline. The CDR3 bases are TGTGCCAGCAGCTTAGTCCCGCAGGGTTATGGCTACACCTTC. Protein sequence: CASSLVPQGYGYTF.

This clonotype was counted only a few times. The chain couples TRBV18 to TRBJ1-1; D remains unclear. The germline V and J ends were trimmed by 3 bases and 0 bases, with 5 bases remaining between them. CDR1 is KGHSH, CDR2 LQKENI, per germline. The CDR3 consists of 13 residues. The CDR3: CASSPIVNTEAFF. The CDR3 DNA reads TGTGCCAGCTCACCGATCGTGAACACTGAAGCTTTCTTT.

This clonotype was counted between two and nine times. The CDR3 here is CASSLGDTSGNTIYF. CDR3 nucleotides: TGTGCCAGCAGCTTGGGGGACACCTCTGGAAACACCATATATTTT. The chain employs TRBV7-9 and TRBJ1-3; a weak D match, TRBD1 (6 bases). Between the trimmed V and J ends, which lost 3 bases and 0 bases, there was a span of 9 bases. The length of the CDR3 is 15 residues. Germline lookup yields CDR1 SEHNR and CDR2 FQNEAQ (reference sequence).

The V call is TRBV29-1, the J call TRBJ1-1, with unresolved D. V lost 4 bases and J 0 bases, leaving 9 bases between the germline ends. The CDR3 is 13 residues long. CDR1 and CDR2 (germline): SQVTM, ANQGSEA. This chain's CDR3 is CSVARGLNTEAFF. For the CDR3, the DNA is TGCAGCGTTGCCCGAGGCTTGAACACTGAAGCTTTCTTT.

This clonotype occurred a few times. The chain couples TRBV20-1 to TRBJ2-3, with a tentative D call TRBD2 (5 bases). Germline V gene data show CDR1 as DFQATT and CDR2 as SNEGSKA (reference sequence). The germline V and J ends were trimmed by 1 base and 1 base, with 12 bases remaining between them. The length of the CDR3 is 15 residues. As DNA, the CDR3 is TGCAGTGCTAGAGGAGGGCATTTAGGCACAGATACGCAGTATTTT. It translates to CSARGGHLGTDTQYF.

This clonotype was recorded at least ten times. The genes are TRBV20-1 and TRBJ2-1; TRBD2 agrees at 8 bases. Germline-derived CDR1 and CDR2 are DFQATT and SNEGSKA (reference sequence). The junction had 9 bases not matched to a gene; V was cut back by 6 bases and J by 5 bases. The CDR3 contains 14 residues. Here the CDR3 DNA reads TGCAGTGCCCCTCACATAGCGGGAAACAATGAGCAGTTCTTC. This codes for CSAPHIAGNNEQFF.

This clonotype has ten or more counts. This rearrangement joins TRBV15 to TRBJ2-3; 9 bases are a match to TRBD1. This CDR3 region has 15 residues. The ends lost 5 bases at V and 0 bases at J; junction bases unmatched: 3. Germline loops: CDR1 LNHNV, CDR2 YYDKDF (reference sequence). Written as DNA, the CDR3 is TGTGCCACCAGCCTACAGGGGGCTAGCACAGATACGCAGTATTTT. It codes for CATSLQGASTDTQYF.

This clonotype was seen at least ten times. The CDR3 spells CASSFGRITDTQYF. DNA of the CDR3: TGTGCCAGCAGCTTTGGACGGATCACAGATACGCAGTATTTT. The chain uses TRBV7-2 and TRBJ2-3; D call uncertain. The V gene lost 3 bases and the J gene lost 2 bases, with 9 bases spanning the gap. Per the germline V gene, CDR1 is SGHTA and CDR2 is FQGNSA. This CDR3 has 14 residues.

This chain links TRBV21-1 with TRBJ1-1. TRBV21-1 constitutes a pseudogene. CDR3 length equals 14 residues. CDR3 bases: TGTGCCAGCAGCAAAGCAGGAGGGTATCTTAGTGCTTTCTTT. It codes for CASSKAGGYLSAFF.

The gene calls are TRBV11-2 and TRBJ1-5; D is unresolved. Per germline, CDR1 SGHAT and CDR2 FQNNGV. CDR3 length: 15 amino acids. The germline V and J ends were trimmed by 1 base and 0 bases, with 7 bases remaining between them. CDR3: CASSLGAYSNQPQHF. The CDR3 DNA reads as TGTGCCAGCAGCTTAGGAGCGTATAGCAATCAGCCCCAGCATTTT.

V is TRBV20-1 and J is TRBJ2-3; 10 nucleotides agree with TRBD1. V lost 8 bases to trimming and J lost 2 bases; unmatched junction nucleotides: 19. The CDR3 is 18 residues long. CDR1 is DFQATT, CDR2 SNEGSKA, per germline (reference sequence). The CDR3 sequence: CSIPAGTGVFPNTDTQYF. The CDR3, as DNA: TGCAGTATACCCGCGGGGACAGGGGTGTTCCCGAACACAGATACGCAGTATTTT.

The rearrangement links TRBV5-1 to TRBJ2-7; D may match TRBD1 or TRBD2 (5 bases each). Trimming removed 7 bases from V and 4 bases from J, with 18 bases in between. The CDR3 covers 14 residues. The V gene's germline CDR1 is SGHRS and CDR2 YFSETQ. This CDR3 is CASRYDERGYEQYF. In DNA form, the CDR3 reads TGCGCCAGCCGATACGATGAGAGGGGTTACGAGCAGTACTTC.

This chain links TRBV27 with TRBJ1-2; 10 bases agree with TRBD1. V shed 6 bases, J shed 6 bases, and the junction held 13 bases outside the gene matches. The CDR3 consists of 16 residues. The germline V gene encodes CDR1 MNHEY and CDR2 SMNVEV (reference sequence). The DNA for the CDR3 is TGTGCCAGCAGCCTAGGGACAGGGGCGATGAGAGATGGCTACACCTTC. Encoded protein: CASSLGTGAMRDGYTF.

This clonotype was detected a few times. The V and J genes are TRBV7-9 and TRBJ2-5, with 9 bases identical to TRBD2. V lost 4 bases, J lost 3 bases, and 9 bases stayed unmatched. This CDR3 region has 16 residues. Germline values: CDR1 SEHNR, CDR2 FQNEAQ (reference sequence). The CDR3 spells CASSSSGTSLKETQYF. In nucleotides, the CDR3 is TGTGCCAGCAGCTCCTCCGGGACTAGCTTAAAAGAGACCCAGTACTTC.

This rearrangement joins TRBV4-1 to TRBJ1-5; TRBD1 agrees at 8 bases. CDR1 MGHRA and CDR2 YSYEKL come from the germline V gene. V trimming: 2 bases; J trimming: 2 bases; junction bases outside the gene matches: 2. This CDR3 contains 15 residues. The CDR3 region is CASSQPGGGNQPQHF. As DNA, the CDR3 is TGCGCCAGCAGCCAACCAGGGGGCGGCAATCAGCCCCAGCATTTT.